This TCR beta chain was sequenced during a study of T cells after yellow fever vaccination. Looking at the study overall: Preparation used SMART-Seq v4 Ultra Low Input for the low-cell-number fractions. Study-level points and caveats: There was a possibility that FACS-sorted repertoires contained abundant clonotypes contaminating from the bulk population. The secondary response was weaker but peaked faster, day 5 versus 15.

Regarding this clonotype: Its antigen is as yet unknown.

Per the germline V gene, CDR1 is ENHRY and CDR2 is SYGVKD. This CDR3 comprises 14 residues. Trimming took 7 bases from V and 3 from J; bases not matched to a gene: 7. They built TCR cDNA with 5'RACE template switching, a step that put in a universal primer site and UMIs. From the 5' RACE reads, TCRdb called clonotypes with MiXCR, one entry per CDR3 protein. The sample lists under 550,000 distinct CDR3 sequences; roughly a fifth were seen once. This TCR was recovered from a man aged 18 to 30 who received the YFV17D yellow fever vaccine. V usage is TRBV10-3 and J usage is TRBJ2-5, with 8 bases matching TRBD2. The sample in question was PBMCs, obtained around 3 weeks after the first yellow fever vaccination. This CDR3 is CAINQRGGEETQYF. As DNA, the CDR3 is TGTGCCATCAATCAACGGGGGGGGGAAGAGACCCAGTACTTC.